This T cell receptor beta chain came from a study of vaccination and CD4 T cells after COVID-19 (dated by TCRdb to between 2022 and 2023). Concerning the study at large: Every convalescent patient had a positive nasal swab PCR test for SARS-CoV-2, with mild disease in 8 to 10 patients and severe disease in one. Post-vaccine blood samples were collected a median of about 11 weeks after the second vaccine dose, ranging from about 13 to 241 days. Each participant got two doses of either the Pfizer-BioNTech BNT162b2 vaccine (n=8) or the Moderna mRNA-1273 vaccine (n=2). The cultures were stimulated with overlapping spike peptide pools from SARS-CoV-2 and from the common cold coronaviruses HCoV-NL63, HCoV-OC43 and HCoV-229E. In the convalescent cohort there were six males and four females, among whom were two Hispanic individuals, seven Caucasians, two Asians and one multiracial person. In 9 to 11 COVID-19 convalescent patients and a handful of infection-naive healthy vaccine recipients, researchers compared the spike-specific CD4+ TCR repertoire from before mRNA vaccination with the repertoire from after. In control cultures, a CEFX viral epitope pool was used as positive control, an HIV-1 Nef peptide pool was used as negative control, or no peptide was added. Post-COVID blood samples from convalescent patients were collected a median of roughly 100 days after diagnosis, with a range of 35 to 161 days.

Turning to this clonotype: The antigen it recognizes is unknown. No base qualities exist here, and no much larger clone lies one base off it.

Reading the label with the study, this specimen's treatment or condition is: roughly 10-day PBMC culture with coronavirus spike peptide pools or control peptides (ViraFEST assay). The ViraFEST assay was used in the study, in which antigen-specific T cells were expanded with peptide pools and expanded clonotypes were subsequently identified by TCR sequencing. Positive SARS-CoV-2 PCR tests in the convalescent patients dated from March to December 2020, before Alpha, Beta and Delta variants emerged in the United States. Each well held under 2.5 million PBMCs cultured in IMDM containing approximately 5% human AB serum and 9 to 10 IU/ml IL-2, with 7.5 to 10 ug/ml peptide pools added. Half of the culture medium was replaced with fresh IL-2-containing medium on days 3 and 7. After 10 days of culture, CD4+ T cells were isolated by negative selection with the EasySep CD4+ T cell isolation kit. Ficoll-Paque Plus gradient centrifugation was used to isolate PBMCs from whole blood, and the isolated PBMCs were then either used fresh or cryopreserved at -140C. In general, triplicate wells were set up for every culture condition.

The germline V gene encodes CDR1 MDHEN and CDR2 SYDVKM. The CDR3 has 15 amino acids, counting the end cysteine and phenylalanine. The DNA shown is the 45-base CDR3, in frame from base 1. Trimming takes 3 bases off V and 2 bases off J; junction bases not matched to a gene: 7. Overall study outcomes, separate from this receptor: In convalescent patients, a median roughly 88% of post-vaccine SARS-CoV-2-reactive clones were detected only after vaccination, suggesting vaccine-specific priming. Nearly all vaccine-specific clones in convalescent patients (304 of 307) were mono-reactive for SARS-CoV-2 spike rather than cross-reactive with common cold coronaviruses. The median count of SARS-CoV-2-reactive clonotypes went up from 20 to 25 after infection to about 40 after vaccination, although the change was not significant. Only a relatively small number of convalescent patients were included in the study, and early timepoints following natural infection were not analyzed.

The library was prepared using PCR. At the Johns Hopkins FTIC core, DNA from the cultured CD4+ T cells underwent TCR sequencing with the Oncomine TCR Beta short-read assay. The QIAamp micro DNA kit was used to extract genomic DNA from the cultured CD4+ T cells. Oncomine TCR Beta libraries made from cultured CD4+ T cells were pooled using unique dual indexes and sequenced on an Illumina iSeq 100. The authors' pipeline ran thus. Non-productive sequences were removed, and CDR3s that did not start with C, did not end with F or W, or were shorter than 7 amino acids were discarded. The MANAFEST web application identified antigen-specific clonotypes by comparing peptide-stimulated wells against reference wells and other culture wells. To be called positive, a clone needed an FDR below 0.05, an odds ratio above 5, and a productive frequency above 0.1% in at least two of three replicate wells. Clonotypes that were significantly expanded in both SARS-CoV-2 spike wells and at least one common cold coronavirus spike condition were defined as cross-reactive. Using R version 3.6.1, CDR3 homology was evaluated through Levenshtein distances (stringdist) along with unrooted phylogenetic trees (ape). TCRdb redid the processing of the public reads, applying fastp at Q25 and MiXCR, and retained in-frame beta chains. A single entry per CDR3 protein holds the most common genes and DNA from its merged rows. These V and J calls rely on TCRdb rather than the paper's analysis. The sample has about 11,000 distinct CDR3 sequences on record, around 50% of them singletons. The leading ten clones occupy approximately 9.6% of the sample.

The sequencing input was CD4+ T cells from blood, cultured in vitro. The clonotype comes from a human donor who had recovered from COVID-19. The chain links TRBV28 with TRBJ2-7; 7 of the junction bases match TRBD1. In nucleotide form, the sequence is TGTGCCAGCAGTTTCGGACAGGCTACTCCCTACGAGCAGTACTTC. The translation is CASSFGQATPYEQYF. Outside the CDR3, residues come from the reference TRBV28 and TRBJ2-7 proteins, so the full variable domain is: DVKVTQSSRYLVKRTGEKVFLECVQDMDHENMFWYRQDPGLGLRLIYFSYDVKMKEKGDIPEGYSVSREKKERFSLILESASTNQTSMYLCASSFGQATPYEQYFGPGTRLTVT.